These 19 T cell receptor beta chains share one sample of origin, sequenced in a study of identical twins. Using its own MiXCR run on the 5' RACE reads, TCRdb lists one record per CDR3 protein. The table records about 690,000 distinct CDR3 sequences, approximately 6.1% of them present only once. The sample comprised naive T cells sorted from blood. The receptors here all came from a man younger than 35 in good health.

This clonotype was counted at least ten times. V is TRBV4-1 and J is TRBJ2-1, with D possibly being TRBD1 or TRBD2 (6 bases each). The V end lost 6 bases, the J end lost 2 bases, and 14 bases lay between the germline ends. This CDR3 comprises 15 residues. Germline CDR1 MGHRA, CDR2 YSYEKL. The chain's CDR3 is CASSGLGGPYNEQFF. Written as DNA, the CDR3 is TGCGCCAGCAGTGGACTCGGGGGCCCCTACAATGAGCAGTTCTTC.

This clonotype was counted at least ten times. V is TRBV6-5 and J is TRBJ2-7; no clear D gene. The CDR3 length is 14 residues. V was cut by 2 bases and J by 0 bases, with 8 bases left in between. CDR1 and CDR2 from the germline V gene are MNHEY and SVGAGI. The CDR3 nucleotides read TGTGCCAGCAGTTACACAAGAAGCTCCTACGAGCAGTACGTC. Protein sequence: CASSYTRSSYEQYV.

This clonotype was seen ten or more times. J is TRBJ2-4 and V is TRBV20-1; D is unresolved. Looked up from germline, CDR1 is DFQATT and CDR2 is SNEGSKA (reference sequence). Trimming shortened V by 6 bases and J by 5 bases, and 8 bases separated the two germline ends. The CDR3 totals 11 residues. CDR3 in DNA: TGCAGTGCCCGTAGGCAAAACATTCAGTACTTC. Its translation: CSARRQNIQYF.

As to this clonotype: A much larger clone differs by one base, so this may be a read error. Since no conserved phenylalanine or tryptophan closes the CDR3, a read error is the likely cause. The chain's CDR3 is CASSFGRDKRQFC. The DNA of the CDR3 is TGTGCCAGCAGCTTCGGACGTGACAAAAGGCAGTTCTGC. This rearrangement joins TRBV7-2 to TRBJ2-1; D unresolved. The CDR3 covers 13 residues. V was clipped by 3 bases and J by 12 bases, with 15 bases between them. The germline V gene has CDR1 SGHTA and CDR2 FQGNSA.

Ten or more counts support this clonotype. V gene TRBV27 combines with J gene TRBJ2-6, with 8 bases fitting TRBD1. CDR1 is MNHEY and CDR2 is SMNVEV in the germline V gene (reference sequence). CDR3 length equals 18 residues. V lost 1 base, J lost 0 bases, and 5 bases stayed unmatched. As DNA, the CDR3 is TGTGCCAGCAGTTTATGGGGGACAGGCCGCTCTGGGGCCAACGTCCTGACTTTC. It specifies CASSLWGTGRSGANVLTF.

The rearrangement links TRBV19 to TRBJ2-2; tentative D call: TRBD2 (6 bases). Germline loops: CDR1 LNHDA, CDR2 SQIVND (reference sequence). The CDR3 is 17 residues long. V lost 5 bases and J 0 bases, leaving 16 bases between the germline ends. The CDR3 nucleotides are TGTGCCAGTAGTGATGACCTAGCGCACCCGAACACCGGGGAGCTGTTTTTT. Its translation: CASSDDLAHPNTGELFF. The whole variable domain, remainder taken from reference TRBV19 and TRBJ2-2, is DGGITQSPKYLFRKEGQNVTLSCEQNLNHDAMYWYRQDPGQGLRLIYYSQIVNDFQKGDIAEGYSVSREKKESFPLTVTSAQKNPTAFYLCASSDDLAHPNTGELFFGEGSRLTVL.

V gene TRBV5-1 combines with J gene TRBJ1-1; the match to TRBD1 covers 10 bases. The CDR3 length is 16 residues. The germline gives CDR1 SGHRS, CDR2 YFSETQ. V was pared by 3 bases and J by 3 bases, with 8 bases of the junction left unmatched. The CDR3 region has the DNA TGCGCCAGCAGCTCTGGGACAGGGGTAACGGACACTGAAGCTTTCTTT. Its protein product is CASSSGTGVTDTEAFF.

This clonotype was observed many times. The chain has TRBV12-3 or TRBV12-4 and TRBJ1-4, with TRBD1 matching 9 bases. This CDR3 contains 16 residues. The junction had 10 bases not matched to a gene; V was cut back by 3 bases and J by 8 bases. The CDR3 DNA sequence: TGTGCCAGCAGTTTGACGGGACAGGGAGGGGAAGAAAAACTGTTTTTT. This gives the protein CASSLTGQGGEEKLFF.

This clonotype was observed many times. The V and J genes are TRBV10-3 and TRBJ1-6; D not certain. Per germline, CDR1 ENHRY and CDR2 SYGVKD. With 2 bases removed from V and 10 bases from J, the gap between germline ends came to 6 bases. The CDR3 contains 12 residues. The DNA for the CDR3 is TGTGCCATCAGTGAGGTTGGGTCACCCCTCCACTTT. Amino acids: CAISEVGSPLHF.

The table lists this clonotype with a few counts. J is TRBJ2-2 and V is TRBV7-3; D tentatively reads TRBD1 or TRBD2 (7 bases each). The CDR3 consists of 18 residues. Germline V gene data show CDR1 as SGHTA and CDR2 as FQGTGA. Trimming stripped 4 bases from V and 7 bases from J, with 25 bases between. CDR3 protein: CASSSREPAGGGDGELFF. The CDR3 nucleotides are TGTGCCAGCAGCTCGCGGGAGCCGGCAGGGGGAGGAGACGGGGAGCTGTTTTTT. Together with reference TRBV7-3 and TRBJ2-2, the CDR3 gives the full variable domain: GAGVSQTPSNKVTEKGKYVELRCDPISGHTALYWYRQSLGQGPEFLIYFQGTGAADDSGLPNDRFFAVRPEGSVSTLKIQRTERGDSAVYLCASSSREPAGGGDGELFFGEGSRLTVL.

The rearrangement links TRBV18 to TRBJ2-5, with 8 positions matching TRBD2. From germline, CDR1 is KGHSH and CDR2 LQKENI. The CDR3 length is 15 residues. V was clipped by 3 bases and J by 7 bases; unmatched bases: 10. The CDR3 is CASSPPGLGTGTQYF. The CDR3 coding sequence is TGTGCCAGCTCACCTCCGGGACTAGGGACGGGGACCCAGTACTTC.

The chain combines TRBV6-5 with TRBJ2-1; a weak D match, TRBD2 (6 bases). The germline gives CDR1 MNHEY, CDR2 SVGAGI. The ends were cut back, 4 bases at V and 1 base at J, with 17 bases in the middle. This CDR3 comprises 17 residues. CDR3 in amino acids: CASSSVEGMISYNEQFF. As DNA, the CDR3 is TGTGCCAGCAGTTCGGTGGAGGGGATGATATCCTACAATGAGCAGTTCTTC.

In this sample, this clonotype turned up a few times. V gene TRBV14 combines with J gene TRBJ2-6; D is uncertain. CDR1 and CDR2 (germline): SGHDN, FVKESK. The V gene lost 4 bases and the J gene lost 0 bases, with 7 bases spanning the gap. The CDR3 sequence is 15 residues long. CDR3 residues: CASSPMTSGANVLTF. For the CDR3, the DNA is TGTGCCAGCAGCCCGATGACCTCTGGGGCCAACGTCCTGACTTTC.

This clonotype was found many times. The rearrangement joins TRBV12-3 or TRBV12-4 to TRBJ2-3; D tentatively reads TRBD1 or TRBD2 (5 bases each). The length of the CDR3 is 13 residues. V was pared by 10 bases and J by 1 base, with 12 bases between. CDR3 sequence: CATRARGTDTQYF. The CDR3 nucleotides read TGTGCCACCAGGGCGAGGGGCACAGATACGCAGTATTTT.

This clonotype came up a few times. The V gene is TRBV27, the J gene TRBJ2-7; 7 bases align to TRBD1. Germline values: CDR1 MNHEY, CDR2 SMNVEV (reference sequence). The CDR3 runs 14 residues. V lost 5 bases to trimming and J lost 5 bases; unmatched junction nucleotides: 9. The DNA of the CDR3 is TGTGCCAGCAGTCCACAGGGGAATTGGGACGAGCAGTACTTC. Amino acid sequence: CASSPQGNWDEQYF.

This chain uses TRBV20-1 with TRBJ2-3, with TRBD2 identical over 7 bases. Trimming removed 3 bases from V and 1 base from J; junction bases left unmatched: 13. The CDR3 has 17 amino acids. Germline CDR1 DFQATT, CDR2 SNEGSKA (reference sequence). The CDR3 DNA sequence: TGCAGTGCTAGGGAATTAGCGGGTTCGGGAGGCACAGATACGCAGTATTTT. The encoded protein is CSARELAGSGGTDTQYF.

In this sample, this clonotype turned up a few times. The chain carries TRBV20-1 and TRBJ2-5; no firm D call. Per the germline V gene, CDR1 is DFQATT and CDR2 is SNEGSKA (reference sequence). Trimming cost V 3 bases and J 7 bases, with 15 bases left between them. The CDR3 contains 13 residues. CDR3 nucleotide sequence: TGCAGTGCTAGCGACCCAAGGTCGGGGACCCAGTACTTC. This encodes CSASDPRSGTQYF.

This clonotype appeared many times. The chain combines TRBV12-3 or TRBV12-4 with TRBJ2-2, with a possible D match to TRBD1 (5 bases). CDR3 length: 13 residues. Trimming stripped 3 bases from V and 6 bases from J, with 8 bases between. Here the CDR3 reads CASSFGRAGELFF. In DNA, the CDR3 is TGTGCCAGCAGTTTTGGCAGGGCCGGGGAGCTGTTTTTT.

V gene TRBV4-2 combines with J gene TRBJ1-1; D remains unclear. The CDR3 loop spans 17 amino acids. Germline V CDR1 and CDR2: LGHNA, YNFKEQ. With 0 bases removed from V and 6 bases from J, the gap between germline ends came to 20 bases. CDR3 nucleotides: TGTGCCAGCAGCCAAGATCAGACCCAAGGAGGTCGCGCTGAAGCTTTCTTT. Amino acid sequence: CASSQDQTQGGRAEAFF.